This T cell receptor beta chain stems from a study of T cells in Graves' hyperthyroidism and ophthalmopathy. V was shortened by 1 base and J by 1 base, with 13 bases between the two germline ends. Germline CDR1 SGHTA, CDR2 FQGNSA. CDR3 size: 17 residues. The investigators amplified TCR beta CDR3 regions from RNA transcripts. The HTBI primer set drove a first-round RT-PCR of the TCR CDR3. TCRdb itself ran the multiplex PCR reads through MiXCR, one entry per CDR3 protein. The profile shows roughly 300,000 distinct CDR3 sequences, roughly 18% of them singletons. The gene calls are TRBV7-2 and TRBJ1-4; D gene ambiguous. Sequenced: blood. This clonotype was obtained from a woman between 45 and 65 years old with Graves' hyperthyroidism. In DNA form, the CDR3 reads TGTGCCAGCAGCTTAGGTTGGAGGCCTAAAACTAATGAAAAACTGTTTTTT. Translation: CASSLGWRPKTNEKLFF. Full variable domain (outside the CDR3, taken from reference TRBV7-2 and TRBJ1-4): GAGVSQSPSNKVTEKGKDVELRCDPISGHTALYWYRQSLGQGLEFLIYFQGNSAPDKSGLPSDRFSAERTGGSVSTLTIQRTQQEDSAVYLCASSLGWRPKTNEKLFFGSGTQLSVL.